The clone carrying this TCR beta chain has a handful of counts. The antigen is undetermined. These data belong to a study of identical twins. Study-level findings and limits: In drawing conclusions, the study used cross-sectional statistical analysis and did not follow the same donors.

TCRdb called the 5' RACE reads again in MiXCR, with one record for every CDR3 protein. The data contain about 720,000 distinct CDR3 sequences, about 20% of them singletons. The CDR3 sequence is 15 residues long. The J segment lost 0 bases and the V segment lost 6 bases, leaving 3 bases of the junction unmatched. Germline CDR1 reads MNHEY; CDR2 reads SVGEGT. This sample was also put to use in a study of T cells expressing NK-cell markers.

This chain connects TRBV6-2 or TRBV6-3 to TRBJ2-2; 8 bases map to TRBD1. The specimen was PBMCs. The receptor's source is a woman aged 18-35 years in good health. The CDR3 sequence is CASRLGQANTGELFF. In DNA, the CDR3 is TGTGCCAGCAGATTGGGACAGGCGAACACCGGGGAGCTGTTTTTT.